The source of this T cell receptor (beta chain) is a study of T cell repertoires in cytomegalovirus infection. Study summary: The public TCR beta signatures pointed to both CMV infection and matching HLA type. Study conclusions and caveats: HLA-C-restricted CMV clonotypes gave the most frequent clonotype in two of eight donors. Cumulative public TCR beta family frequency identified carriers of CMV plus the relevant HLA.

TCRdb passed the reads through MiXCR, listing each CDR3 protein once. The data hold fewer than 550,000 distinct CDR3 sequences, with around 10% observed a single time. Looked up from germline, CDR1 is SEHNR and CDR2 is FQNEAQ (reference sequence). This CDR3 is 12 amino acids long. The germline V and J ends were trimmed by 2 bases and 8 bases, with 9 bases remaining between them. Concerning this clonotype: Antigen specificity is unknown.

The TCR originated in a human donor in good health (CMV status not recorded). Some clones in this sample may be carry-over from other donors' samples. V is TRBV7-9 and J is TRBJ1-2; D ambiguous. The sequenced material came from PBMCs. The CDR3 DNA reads TGTGCCAGCAGCTTATGGGCGGACGGCTACACCTTC. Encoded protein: CASSLWADGYTF.